Detailed here is one T cell receptor beta chain. Its antigen is currently unknown. In germline, CDR1 is SNHLY, CDR2 FYNNEI. V shed 6 bases, J shed 6 bases, and the junction held 8 bases outside the gene matches. The length of the CDR3 is 15 residues. The data were taken from a study of T cell responses to AZD1222 COVID-19 vaccine. Regarding the study as a whole: Elevations in Spike-specific TCR breadth and depth followed administration of two AZD1222 doses. Mapped onto spike, vaccine-associated CD4 TCRs spanned it and were dominant at 160-218 and 743-854. The donor group comprised mostly white British people and more females; the analysis possibly underestimated clonal diversity. Targeting of unmutated variant regions was reportedly seen in nearly half of spike-specific TCRs.

Repertoires were generated with immunoSEQ multiplex PCR, while TCRdb's copy carries only in-frame clones and drops some. The sample holds 150,000 or so clones, 90% seen once. This receptor was taken from an adult in good health. This specimen consisted of peripheral blood, obtained on day 0 of AZD1222 vaccination. This chain links TRBV2 with TRBJ1-5, with 10 bases that match TRBD1. CDR3 amino acids: CASRKTGGVIQPQHF. The CDR3, as DNA: TGTGCCAGCAGAAAGACAGGGGGCGTTATTCAGCCCCAGCATTTT.